This TCR beta chain originates from a study of blood T cell repertoires in COVID-19. Study-level background: Samples came from the United States, Italy and Spain, spanning acute and convalescent COVID-19.

This clone occurred once. Other DNA variants within this sample encode the same CDR3. Only in-frame clones appear in the TCRdb table, and some are missing; sequencing was by immunoSEQ multiplex PCR. The sample yields about 220,000 clones, less than 90% seen once. The receptor's source is a woman aged 40 to 55 who had recovered from COVID-19. Source material: PBMCs or T cells enriched from blood (not recorded which).

This CDR3 is CASSAQGGTEAFF. The CDR3 DNA sequence: TGTGCCAGCAGCGCCCAGGGCGGCACTGAAGCTTTCTTT. The rearrangement joins TRBV7-3 to TRBJ1-1; possible D gene TRBD1, 5 bases. V shed 5 bases and J shed 4 bases, with 11 bases lying between them. The germline gives CDR1 SGHTA, CDR2 FQGTGA. There are 13 residues in the CDR3.